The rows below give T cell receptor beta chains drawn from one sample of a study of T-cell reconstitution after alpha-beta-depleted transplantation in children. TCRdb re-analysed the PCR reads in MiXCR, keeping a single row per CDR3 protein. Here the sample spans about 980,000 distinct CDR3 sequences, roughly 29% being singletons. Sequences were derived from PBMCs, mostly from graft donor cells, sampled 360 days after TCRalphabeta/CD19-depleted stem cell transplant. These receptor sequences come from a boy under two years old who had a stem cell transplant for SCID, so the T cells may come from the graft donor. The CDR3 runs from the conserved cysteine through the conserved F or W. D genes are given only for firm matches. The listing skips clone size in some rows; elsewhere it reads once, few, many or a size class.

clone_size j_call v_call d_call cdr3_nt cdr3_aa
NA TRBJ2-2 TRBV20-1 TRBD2 TGCAGTGCTAGACTAGCGGGGGCCTCGAACACCGGGGAGCTGTTTTTT CSARLAGASNTGELFF
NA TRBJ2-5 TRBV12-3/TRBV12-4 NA TGTGCCAGCAGTTTGAGAAGGAGAGGAGAGACCCAGTACTTC CASSLRRRGETQYF
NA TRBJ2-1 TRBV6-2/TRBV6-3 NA TGTGCCAGCAGGAACGGGAATGAGCAGTTCTTC CASRNGNEQFF
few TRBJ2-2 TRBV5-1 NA TGCGCCAGCAGCAGTTTAGGGGCGAACACCGGGGAGCTGTTTTTT CASSSLGANTGELFF
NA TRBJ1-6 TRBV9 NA TGTGCCAGCAGCGTAGATGGGGCTGTTCGGAATTCACCCCTCCACTTT CASSVDGAVRNSPLHF
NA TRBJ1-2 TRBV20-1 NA TGCAGTGCTAGAATGCCCTCCCCTGGGGGCTACACCTTC CSARMPSPGGYTF
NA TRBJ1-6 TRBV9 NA TGTGCCAGCAGCGTAGCACAGACCCCGAATTCACCCCTCCACTTT CASSVAQTPNSPLHF
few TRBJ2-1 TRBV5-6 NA TGTGCCAGCAGCCCTGGGACTCGCCTATACTACAATGAGCAGTTCTTC CASSPGTRLYYNEQFF
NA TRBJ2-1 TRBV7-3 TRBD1 TGTGCCAGCAGAAGGGGGGGGGACAGGGGAGGTGGTGAGCAGTTCTTC CASRRGGDRGGGEQFF
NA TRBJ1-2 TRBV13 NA TGTGCCAGCAGCCTAGGGGTTGCCAATGGCTACACCTTC CASSLGVANGYTF
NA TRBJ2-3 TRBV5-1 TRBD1 TGCGCCAGCAGCTACAGACAGGGGGCCTCAGATACGCAGTATTTT CASSYRQGASDTQYF
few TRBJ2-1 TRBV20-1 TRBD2 TGCAGTGCCTTTGCGACTAGCGGGGGCGGGGATGAGCAGTTCTTC CSAFATSGGGDEQFF
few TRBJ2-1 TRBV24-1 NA TGTGCCACCAGTGATTTCGGGCAGGGTAACTACAATGAGCAGTTCTTC CATSDFGQGNYNEQFF
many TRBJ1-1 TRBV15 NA TGTGCCACCAGCAGAGTTAAAGGACAACGCCCGATGAACACTGAAGCTTTCTTT CATSRVKGQRPMNTEAFF
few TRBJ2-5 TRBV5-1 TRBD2 TGCGCCAGCAGCTTGGTAGCGGGGAGAGACTTTCTAGAGACCCAGTACTTC CASSLVAGRDFLETQYF
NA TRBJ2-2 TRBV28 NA TGTGCCAGCAGCCACAGGCTACCGAGGACGGGCGGGGAGCTGTTTTTT CASSHRLPRTGGELFF
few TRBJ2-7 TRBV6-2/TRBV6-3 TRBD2 TGTGCCAGCAGTCTCTTTAGGGGAGGGGAGCAGTACTTC CASSLFRGGEQYF
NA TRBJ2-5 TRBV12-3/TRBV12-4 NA TGTGCCAGCAGCCATCCGGGGTACGTTATGACCCAGTACTTC CASSHPGYVMTQYF
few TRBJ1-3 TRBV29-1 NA TGCAGCGTTCACAGGGGAAACACCATATATTTT CSVHRGNTIYF
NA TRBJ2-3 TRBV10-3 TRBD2 TGTGCCATCAGTGGCCGGAGCGGGGGCACAGATACGCAGTATTTT CAISGRSGGTDTQYF
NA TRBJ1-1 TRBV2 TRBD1 TGTGCCAGCTTGGGCGTCGGGACAGGAGCCCGGAACACTGAAGCTTTCTTT CASLGVGTGARNTEAFF
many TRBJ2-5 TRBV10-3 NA TGTGCCATCAGTGATGCAGAGACCCAGTACTTC CAISDAETQYF
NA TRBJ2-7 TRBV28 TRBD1 TGTGCCAGCAGCCGCGTTGACAGGGGGCCTCTTTCCTACGAGCAGTACTTC CASSRVDRGPLSYEQYF
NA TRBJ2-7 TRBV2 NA TGTGCCAGCAGTGGGAACGGCCCCTACGAGCAGTACTTC CASSGNGPYEQYF
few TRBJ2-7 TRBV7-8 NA TGTGCCAGCAGCCGAGGTGTACTGTACTACGAGCAGTACTTC CASSRGVLYYEQYF
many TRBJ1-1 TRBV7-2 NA TGTGCCAGCAGCCGCCGCGTCGTGAACACTGAAGCTTTCTTT CASSRRVVNTEAFF
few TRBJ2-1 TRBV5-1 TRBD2 TGCGCCAGCAGCTTGGTAGGTCTAGCGGGGGAGGAGCAGTTCTTC CASSLVGLAGEEQFF
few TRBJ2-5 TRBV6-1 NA TGTGCCAGCAGTGAAACCGGCCTCGGGCGGACCCAGTACTTC CASSETGLGRTQYF
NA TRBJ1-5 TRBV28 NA TGTGCCAGCAGGTCTTCGCAGCCCCAGCATTTT CASRSSQPQHF
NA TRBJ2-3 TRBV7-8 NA TGTGCCAGCAGCTCACGAAAAGGGACGGAAGTTAGCACAGATACGCAGTATTTT CASSSRKGTEVSTDTQYF
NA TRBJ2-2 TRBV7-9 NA TGTGCCAGCAGCTCCCGTGCGGTCACCGGGGAGCTGTTTTTT CASSSRAVTGELFF
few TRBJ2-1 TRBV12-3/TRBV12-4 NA TGTGCCAGCAGTTTGGAAAGGGCCGAGGGAAATGAGCAGTTCTTC CASSLERAEGNEQFF
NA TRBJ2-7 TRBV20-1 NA TGCAGTGCTAGAGATCATGCTGCCAATAACTACGAGCAGTACTTC CSARDHAANNYEQYF
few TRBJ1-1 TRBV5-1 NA TGCGCCAGCAGCCCGGTCTTTCCGTCGGAAGCTTTCTTT CASSPVFPSEAFF
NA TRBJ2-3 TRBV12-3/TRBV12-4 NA TGTGCCAGCACCTTGCCATCGCAGGCGCTGGATACGCAGTATTTT CASTLPSQALDTQYF
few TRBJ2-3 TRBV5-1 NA TGCGCCAGCAATACGGGGGCGGGCACAGATACGCAGTATTTT CASNTGAGTDTQYF
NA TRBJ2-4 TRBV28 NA TGTGCCAGCCAAGGGTCCATTCAGTACTTC CASQGSIQYF
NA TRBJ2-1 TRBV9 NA TGTGCCAGCAGCGACCTCCCGGTGGGCTCCTACAATGAGCAGTTCTTC CASSDLPVGSYNEQFF
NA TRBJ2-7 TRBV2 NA TGTGCCTCCGGAGGACATTCCTACGAGCAGTACTTC CASGGHSYEQYF
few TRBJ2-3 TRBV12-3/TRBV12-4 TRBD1 TGTGCCAGCACGACAGGGGCCGTACGCACAGATACGCAGTATTTT CASTTGAVRTDTQYF
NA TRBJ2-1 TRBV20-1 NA TGCAGTGCTCCTAGGACAGACCTTCTCTTCTACAATGAGCAGTTCTTC CSAPRTDLLFYNEQFF
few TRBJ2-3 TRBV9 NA TGTGCCAGCAGCTATCCAAGTTACAGGGCCGTAAGCACAGATACGCAGTATTTT CASSYPSYRAVSTDTQYF